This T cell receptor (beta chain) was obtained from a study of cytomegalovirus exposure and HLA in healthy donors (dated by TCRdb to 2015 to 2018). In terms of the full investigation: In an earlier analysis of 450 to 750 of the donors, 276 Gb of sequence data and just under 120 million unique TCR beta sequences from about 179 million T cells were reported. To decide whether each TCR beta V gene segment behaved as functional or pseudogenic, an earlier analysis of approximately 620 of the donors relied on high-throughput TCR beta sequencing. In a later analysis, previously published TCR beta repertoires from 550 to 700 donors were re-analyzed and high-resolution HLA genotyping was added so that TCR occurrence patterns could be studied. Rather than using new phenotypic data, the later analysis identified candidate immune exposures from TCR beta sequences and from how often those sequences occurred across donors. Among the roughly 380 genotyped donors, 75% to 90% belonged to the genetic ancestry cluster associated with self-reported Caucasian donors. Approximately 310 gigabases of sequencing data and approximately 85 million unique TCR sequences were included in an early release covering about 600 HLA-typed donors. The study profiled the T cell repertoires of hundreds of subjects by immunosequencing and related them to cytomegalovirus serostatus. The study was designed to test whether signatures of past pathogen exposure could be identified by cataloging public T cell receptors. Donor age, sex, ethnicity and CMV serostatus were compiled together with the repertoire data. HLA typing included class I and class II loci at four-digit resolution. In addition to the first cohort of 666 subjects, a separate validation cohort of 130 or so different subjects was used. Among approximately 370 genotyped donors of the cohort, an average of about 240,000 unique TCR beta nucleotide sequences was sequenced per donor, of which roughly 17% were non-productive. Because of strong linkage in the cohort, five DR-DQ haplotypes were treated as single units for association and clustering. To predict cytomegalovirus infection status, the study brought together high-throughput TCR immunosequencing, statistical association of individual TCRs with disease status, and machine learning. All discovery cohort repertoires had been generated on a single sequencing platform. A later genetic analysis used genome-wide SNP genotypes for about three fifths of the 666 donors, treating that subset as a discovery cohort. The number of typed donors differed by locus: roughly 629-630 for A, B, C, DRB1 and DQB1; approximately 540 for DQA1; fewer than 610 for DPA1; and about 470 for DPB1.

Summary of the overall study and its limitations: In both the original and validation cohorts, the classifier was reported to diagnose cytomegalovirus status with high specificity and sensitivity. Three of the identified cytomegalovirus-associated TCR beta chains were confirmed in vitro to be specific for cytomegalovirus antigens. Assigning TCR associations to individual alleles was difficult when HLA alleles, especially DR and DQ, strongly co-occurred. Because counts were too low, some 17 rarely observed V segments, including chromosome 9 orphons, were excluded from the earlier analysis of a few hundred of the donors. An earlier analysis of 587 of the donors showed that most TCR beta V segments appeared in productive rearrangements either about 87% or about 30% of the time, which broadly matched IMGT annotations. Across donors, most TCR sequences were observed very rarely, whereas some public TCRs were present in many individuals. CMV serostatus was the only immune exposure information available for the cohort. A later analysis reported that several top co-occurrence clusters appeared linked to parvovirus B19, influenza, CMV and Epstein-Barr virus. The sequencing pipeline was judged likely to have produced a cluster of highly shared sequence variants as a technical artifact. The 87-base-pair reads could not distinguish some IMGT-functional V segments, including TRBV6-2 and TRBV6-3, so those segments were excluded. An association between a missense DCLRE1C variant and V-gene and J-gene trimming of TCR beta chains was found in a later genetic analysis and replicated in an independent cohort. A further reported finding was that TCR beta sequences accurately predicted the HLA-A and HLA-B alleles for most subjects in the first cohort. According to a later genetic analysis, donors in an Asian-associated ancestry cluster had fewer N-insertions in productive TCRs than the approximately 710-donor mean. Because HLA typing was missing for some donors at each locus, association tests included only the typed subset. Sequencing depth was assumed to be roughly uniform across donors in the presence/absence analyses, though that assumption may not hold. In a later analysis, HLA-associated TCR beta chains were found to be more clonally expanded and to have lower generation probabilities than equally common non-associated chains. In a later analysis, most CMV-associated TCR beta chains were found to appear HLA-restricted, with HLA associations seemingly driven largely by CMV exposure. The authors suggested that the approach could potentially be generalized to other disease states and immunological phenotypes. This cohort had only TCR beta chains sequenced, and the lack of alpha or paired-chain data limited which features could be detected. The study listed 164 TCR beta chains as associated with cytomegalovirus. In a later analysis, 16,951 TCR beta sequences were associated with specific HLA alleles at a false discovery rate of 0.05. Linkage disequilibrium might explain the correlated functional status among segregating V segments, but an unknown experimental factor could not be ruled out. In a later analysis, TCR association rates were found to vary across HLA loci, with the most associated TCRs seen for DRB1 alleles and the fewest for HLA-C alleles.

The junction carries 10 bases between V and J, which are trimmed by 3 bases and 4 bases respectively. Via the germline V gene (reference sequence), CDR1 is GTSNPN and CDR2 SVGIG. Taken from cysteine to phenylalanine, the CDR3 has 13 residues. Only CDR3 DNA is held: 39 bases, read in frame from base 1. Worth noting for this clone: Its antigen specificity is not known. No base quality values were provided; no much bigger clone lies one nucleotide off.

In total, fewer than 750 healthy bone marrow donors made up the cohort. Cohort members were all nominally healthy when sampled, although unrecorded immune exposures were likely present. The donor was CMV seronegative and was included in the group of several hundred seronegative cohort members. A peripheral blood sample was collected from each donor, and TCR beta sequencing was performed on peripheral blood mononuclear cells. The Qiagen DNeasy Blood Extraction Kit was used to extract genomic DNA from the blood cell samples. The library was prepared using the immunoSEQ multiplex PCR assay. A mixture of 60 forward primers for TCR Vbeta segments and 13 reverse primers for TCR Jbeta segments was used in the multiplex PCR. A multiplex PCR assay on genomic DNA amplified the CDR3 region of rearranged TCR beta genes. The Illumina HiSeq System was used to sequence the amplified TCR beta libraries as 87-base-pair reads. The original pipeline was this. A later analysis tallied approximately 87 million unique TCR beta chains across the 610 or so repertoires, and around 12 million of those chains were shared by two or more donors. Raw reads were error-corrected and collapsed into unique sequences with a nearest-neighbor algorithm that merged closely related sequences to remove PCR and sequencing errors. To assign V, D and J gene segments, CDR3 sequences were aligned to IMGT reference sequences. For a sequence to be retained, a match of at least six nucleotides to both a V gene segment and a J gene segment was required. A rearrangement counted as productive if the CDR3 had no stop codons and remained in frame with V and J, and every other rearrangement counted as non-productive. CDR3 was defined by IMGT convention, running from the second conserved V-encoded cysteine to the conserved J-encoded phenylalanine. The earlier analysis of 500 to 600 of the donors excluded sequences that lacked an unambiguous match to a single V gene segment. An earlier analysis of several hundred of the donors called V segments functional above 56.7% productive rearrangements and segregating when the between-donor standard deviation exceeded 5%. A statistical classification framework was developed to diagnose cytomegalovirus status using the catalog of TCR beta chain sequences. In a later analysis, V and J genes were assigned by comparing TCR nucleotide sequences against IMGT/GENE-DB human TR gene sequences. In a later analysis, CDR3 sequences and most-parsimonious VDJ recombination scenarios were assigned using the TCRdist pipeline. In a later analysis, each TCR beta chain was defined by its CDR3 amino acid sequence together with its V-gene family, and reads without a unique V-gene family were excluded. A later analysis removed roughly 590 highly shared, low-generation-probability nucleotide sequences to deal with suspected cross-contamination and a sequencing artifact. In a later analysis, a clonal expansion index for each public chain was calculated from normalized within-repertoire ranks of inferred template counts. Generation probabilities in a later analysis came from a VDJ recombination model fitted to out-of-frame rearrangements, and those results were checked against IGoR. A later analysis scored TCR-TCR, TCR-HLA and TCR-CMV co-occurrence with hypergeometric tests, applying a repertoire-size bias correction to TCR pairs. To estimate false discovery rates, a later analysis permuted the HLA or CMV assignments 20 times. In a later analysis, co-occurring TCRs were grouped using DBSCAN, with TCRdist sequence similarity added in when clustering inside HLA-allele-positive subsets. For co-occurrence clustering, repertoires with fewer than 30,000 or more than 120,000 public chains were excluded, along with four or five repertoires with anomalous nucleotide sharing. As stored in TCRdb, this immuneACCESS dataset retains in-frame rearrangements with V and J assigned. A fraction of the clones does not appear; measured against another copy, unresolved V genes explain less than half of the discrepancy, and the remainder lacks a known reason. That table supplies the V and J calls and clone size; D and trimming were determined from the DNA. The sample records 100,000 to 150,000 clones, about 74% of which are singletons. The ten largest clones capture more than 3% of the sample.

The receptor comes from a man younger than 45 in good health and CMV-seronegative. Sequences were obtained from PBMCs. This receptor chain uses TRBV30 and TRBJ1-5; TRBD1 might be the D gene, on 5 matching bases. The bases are TGTGCCTGGAGCGGACACCCAAATCAGCCCCAGCATTTT. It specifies CAWSGHPNQPQHF.